This paragraph reports one T cell receptor (beta chain). Its antigen specificity is not known. No base quality information exists; no much larger clone differs at one position. The CDR3 regions of human TCRbeta chains were subjected to immunosequencing. Concerning the study's data processing: Repertoire TCRs were checked for matches against a reference library of SARS-CoV-2-specific TCRs that had been generated using the MIRA antigen-specificity platform. Breadth meant the fraction of unique TCRs that were SARS-CoV-2-associated, whereas depth meant the fraction of total T cells that were SARS-CoV-2-associated. Using the MIRA data, every spike-specific TCR was mapped to the spike region that the TCR reacted to and assigned to either a CD4 or a CD8 class. Log10-transformed breadth and depth values were compared by one-way ANOVA with Sidak's multiple comparisons tests. The immuneACCESS repertoire file appears here via TCRdb, limited to in-frame rearrangements. These files lack a portion of the clones; in checked studies, under half of the deficit traces to unresolved V genes, and the cause of the others is not known. Clone size and V and J calls were adopted from that table, with D and trimming inferred from the DNA. In this sample the table shows approximately 70,000 clones, about 91% of which occur a single time. The ten biggest clones cover approximately 11% of the sample.

This sample was taken from a study of T cell responses to AZD1222 COVID-19 vaccine (dated by TCRdb to the early 2020s). A note on the overall study: TCR sequencing was performed for fewer than 250 trial participants, of whom around 210 were given two doses of AZD1222 and around 26 were given two doses of MenACWY control vaccine. Trial participants were enrolled into age subgroups of 18-55, 56-69 and 70-plus years, which contained approximately 150, 28 and 58 TCR-sequenced participants, respectively. What the work shows at the level of the full study, not this receptor alone: Epitopes outside the regions mutated in the B.1.351 and B.1.1.7 variants were reportedly recognized by nearly half of the unique spike-specific TCRs. After two AZD1222 doses, both the breadth and the depth of spike-specific TCRs were significantly higher than at day 0 and than in MenACWY recipients. In the small 56-69-year group, the increase in depth fell short of significance, most likely because of low power. The whole spike protein was spanned by vaccine-associated CD4 TCRs, and dominant responses were seen in regions 160-218 and 743-854. Conclusions about previously exposed vaccinees are limited because only a handful of AZD1222 recipients were SARS-CoV-2 seropositive at baseline. Because no day 14 peak-response samples were available, the repertoires could be characterized only after the peak T cell response. Participants were mostly white British and included more females than males, and it was suggested by the authors that clonal diversity may have been underestimated.

This sample's time point label indicates: about 28 days (+/-7) after the second vaccine dose. What this sample's treatment or condition label stands for: meningococcal conjugate vaccine given as trial control. Samples from vaccinated people were obtained from the UK trials COV001 and COV002, which included a single-blind randomized controlled phase 2/3 trial of AZD1222 (ChAdOx1 nCoV-19) in healthy adults. For TCRbeta chain sequencing, PBMC samples from trial participants were taken at day 0 and at day 28 after the second dose. Trimming costs V 2 bases and J 3 bases, and their ends lie 11 bases apart. Reading the germline V gene gives CDR1 SGHAT and CDR2 FQNNGV. From cysteine to phenylalanine, the CDR3 is 14 amino acids long. Only the CDR3 region is kept as DNA, spanning 42 bases read in frame from base 1.

The receptor comes from an adult who received the MenACWY meningococcal vaccine as a control. The chain is made from TRBV11-2 and TRBJ2-7; a tentative D call is TRBD2 (6 bases match). The source material was peripheral blood, sampled 28 days after the second dose of the MenACWY control vaccine. Read as DNA, the sequence is TGTGCCAGCAGCTTACAGGGACTGGGCTACGAGCAGTACTTC. Its protein is CASSLQGLGYEQYF.